Each of the 27 T cell receptor beta chains below was sequenced from the same sample in a study of spatial heterogeneity in lung cancer (dated by TCRdb to the late 2010s). The library was generated by 5' RACE. TCRdb names NextSeq 500 as the instrument used. The public reads were reprocessed in TCRdb via fastp at Q25 and MiXCR, keeping in-frame beta chains. Every CDR3 protein is listed once, alongside the most common genes and DNA of its rows. This sample gives over a thousand distinct CDR3 sequences in total; roughly 46% of them show up just once. In total, the top ten clones hold less than 40% of the sample. The time point label, read with the paper, signifies: sample taken at primary tumor resection. Without any cell sorting, TCR sequencing was performed on whole RNA extracted either from tumor and nontumor lung tissue or from cryopreserved PBMC samples. Source: PBMCs, taken at surgery. These receptors were obtained from a female donor with early-stage non-small cell lung cancer.

The V gene is TRBV5-4, the J gene TRBJ2-5; 7 bases agree with TRBD1. CDR1 SGHNT and CDR2 YYREEE come from the germline V gene (reference sequence). There are 14 residues in the CDR3. V lost 5 bases, J lost 2 bases, and 6 bases stayed unmatched. In DNA form, the CDR3 reads TGTGCCAGCAGGCGAGGGACAGAACAAGAGACCCAGTACTTC. Residues: CASRRGTEQETQYF.

The chain links TRBV7-2 to TRBJ2-1; D is uncertain. Germline lookup yields CDR1 SGHTA and CDR2 FQGNSA. Trimming removed 6 bases at V and 7 bases at J, with 10 bases between. The CDR3 contains 12 residues. The CDR3 DNA reads TGTGCCAGCAGTCGTCAGAGGAATGAGCAGTTCTTC. This encodes CASSRQRNEQFF.

This clonotype was counted ten times or more. CDR3 sequence: CASSSGEETQYF. The CDR3 coding sequence is TGTGCCAGCAGTAGCGGGGAAGAGACCCAGTACTTC. The rearrangement uses TRBV7-2 and TRBJ2-5; TRBD2 agrees at 8 bases. CDR3 length: 12 residues. Germline V gene data show CDR1 as SGHTA and CDR2 as FQGNSA. Trimming removed 6 bases from V and 3 bases from J; junction bases left unmatched: 0.

V gene TRBV12-3 or TRBV12-4 combines with J gene TRBJ2-7; D may be TRBD1 (5 bases). This CDR3 comprises 11 residues. V lost 5 bases and J lost 3, with 5 bases in between. CDR3 in DNA: TGTGCCAGCAGTGACAGCTACGAGCAGTACTTC. This translates into CASSDSYEQYF.

This clonotype was counted between two and nine times. The V call is TRBV13, the J call TRBJ2-7; D uncertain. Germline assignment: CDR1 PRHDT and CDR2 FYEKMQ (reference sequence). The V and J ends lost 5 bases and 5 bases respectively, with 10 bases between them. This CDR3 has 12 amino acids. This chain's CDR3 is CASSTTHHEQYF. The DNA of the CDR3 is TGTGCCAGCAGCACGACACACCACGAGCAGTACTTC.

This clonotype was seen ten or more times. V is TRBV29-1 and J is TRBJ2-7, with D possibly matching TRBD1 (6 bases). The length of the CDR3 is 14 residues. The germline V and J ends were trimmed by 6 bases and 4 bases, with 19 bases remaining between them. From germline, CDR1 is SQVTM and CDR2 ANQGSEA. The CDR3 here is CSVVFSDRIYEQYF. The CDR3, as DNA: TGCAGCGTCGTGTTCTCCGACAGGATTTACGAGCAGTACTTC.

Within the sample, this clonotype is medium-sized. The CDR3: CASRRLNYNEQFF. The DNA for the CDR3 is TGTGCCAGCAGAAGACTGAATTACAATGAGCAGTTCTTC. V gene TRBV27 combines with J gene TRBJ2-1; D is unresolved. The CDR3 has 13 amino acids. The germline V gene has CDR1 MNHEY and CDR2 SMNVEV (reference sequence). Trimming took 6 bases from V and 4 from J, leaving 10 bases between them.

This clonotype was counted at least ten times. The V gene is TRBV25-1, the J gene TRBJ1-5; D is possibly TRBD1 (5 bases). Germline-derived CDR1 and CDR2 are MGHDK and SYGVNS. Between the trimmed V and J ends, which lost 4 bases and 0 bases, there was a span of 10 bases. This CDR3 region has 15 residues. The CDR3 loop is CASSGGHLSNQPQHF. The CDR3 DNA is TGTGCCAGCAGTGGCGGACATCTTAGCAATCAGCCCCAGCATTTT. The variable domain in full, with the rest retrieved from reference TRBV25-1 and TRBJ1-5, is EADIYQTPRYLVIGTGKKITLECSQTMGHDKMYWYQQDPGMELHLIHYSYGVNSTEKGDLSSESTVSRIRTEHFPLTLESARPSHTSQYLCASSGGHLSNQPQHFGDGTRLSIL.

This rearrangement joins TRBV12-3 or TRBV12-4 to TRBJ2-7; D unclear. The J call may not be correct, given that the DNA end is closer to TRBJ2-1. The CDR3 sequence is 17 residues long. The chain's CDR3 is CASSLSGGQTNRYEQFF. CDR3 nucleotides: TGTGCCAGCAGTTTATCGGGCGGCCAAACAAATCGCTACGAGCAGTTCTTC.

The V gene is TRBV20-1, the J gene TRBJ2-2; 12 nucleotides line up with TRBD2. The V segment lost 6 bases and the J segment 6 bases; nucleotides outside the gene matches: 8. This CDR3 is 15 amino acids long. CDR1 DFQATT and CDR2 SNEGSKA come from the germline V gene (reference sequence). This CDR3 is CSASPSGRAAGELFF. CDR3 DNA sequence: TGCAGTGCGAGCCCTAGCGGGAGGGCCGCCGGGGAGCTGTTTTTT.

The rearrangement uses TRBV6-1 and TRBJ2-3; D is undetermined. Germline V gene data show CDR1 as MNHNS and CDR2 as SASEGT. The V and J ends lost 2 bases and 8 bases respectively, with 20 bases between them. There are 16 residues in the CDR3. DNA of the CDR3: TGTGCCAGCAGTGAAAGGATTGGGTCACCCCGTGGTACGCAGTATTTT. Amino acids: CASSERIGSPRGTQYF.

This clonotype was found a few times. This rearrangement joins TRBV7-9 to TRBJ2-3; 8 bases line up with TRBD2. Losses at the gene ends were 5 bases for V and 4 bases for J; bases not matched to a gene: 5. In germline, CDR1 is SEHNR, CDR2 FQNEAQ (reference sequence). The CDR3 is 14 amino acids. In DNA form, the CDR3 reads TGTGCCAGCAGCGCGGGACTAGGCGCAGATACGCAGTATTTT. Its translation is CASSAGLGADTQYF.

V is TRBV19 and J is TRBJ1-2; D is uncertain. Germline CDR1 and CDR2: LNHDA and SQIVND (reference sequence). V was clipped by 7 bases and J by 2 bases, with 14 bases between them. The length of the CDR3 is 14 residues. The DNA for the CDR3 is TGTGCCAGTAATAGAAGGACGGCGAACTATGGCTACACCTTC. Encoded protein: CASNRRTANYGYTF.

Relative to its sample, this clonotype is large. The V call is TRBV18, the J call TRBJ2-5; perhaps TRBD2 as D (6 bases). The V and J ends lost 1 base and 1 base respectively, with 13 bases between them. This CDR3 region has 16 residues. Per the germline V gene, CDR1 is KGHSH and CDR2 is LQKENI. The CDR3 nucleotides are TGTGCCAGCTCACCACTCCGGGGGACCTCCCAAGAGACCCAGTACTTC. Translated: CASSPLRGTSQETQYF.

This rearrangement joins TRBV20-1 to TRBJ1-5, with TRBD1 matching over 8 bases. The junction had 18 bases not matched to a gene; V was cut back by 6 bases and J by 2 bases. Germline V gene data show CDR1 as DFQATT and CDR2 as SNEGSKA (reference sequence). The CDR3 is 18 amino acids. The CDR3 DNA reads TGCAGTGCCGAGGGGAACGCAGGGGGCGGGGGACGCAATCAGCCCCAGCATTTT. Its translation: CSAEGNAGGGGRNQPQHF.

This clonotype was picked up a small number of times. The genes are TRBV18 and TRBJ2-7; the match to TRBD1 covers 9 bases. In germline, CDR1 is KGHSH, CDR2 LQKENI. The CDR3 contains 15 residues. V was clipped by 0 bases and J by 5 bases; unmatched bases: 5. The CDR3 here is CASSPPGQGSHEQYF. In DNA, the CDR3 is TGTGCCAGCTCACCACCCGGACAGGGGTCCCACGAGCAGTACTTC. Looking up the rest from reference TRBV18 and TRBJ2-7 gives the full variable domain: NAGVMQNPRHLVRRRGQEARLRCSPMKGHSHVYWYRQLPEEGLKFMVYLQKENIIDESGMPKERFSAEFPKEGPSILRIQQVVRGDSAAYFCASSPPGQGSHEQYFGPGTRLTVT.

The chain employs TRBV7-8 and TRBJ1-2, with 7 bases matching TRBD1. The trim removed 5 bases at V and 4 bases at J, leaving 10 bases unmatched. Germline V gene lookup returns CDR1 SGHVS and CDR2 FQNEAQ. This CDR3 is 15 amino acids long. The CDR3 reads CASSLRQGIGYGYTF. CDR3 DNA: TGTGCCAGCAGCCTTCGACAGGGCATCGGCTATGGCTACACCTTC.

In DNA, the CDR3 is TGTGCCAGCAGTTTAGCTGCAGGGGGCAATCAGCCCCAGCATTTT. This sequence encodes CASSLAAGGNQPQHF. The rearrangement links TRBV12-3 or TRBV12-4 to TRBJ1-5, with a possible D match to TRBD1 (6 bases). There are 15 residues in the CDR3. Trimming cost V 0 bases and J 2 bases, with 8 bases left between them.

This clonotype came up many times. In DNA, the CDR3 is TGTGCCAGCAGGGGACTAACGGGAAACTATGGCTACACCTTC. Its translation is CASRGLTGNYGYTF. This rearrangement joins TRBV2 to TRBJ1-2; TRBD1 is a possible D gene (5 bases). Germline lookup yields CDR1 SNHLY and CDR2 FYNNEI. The CDR3 is 14 residues long. The V gene lost 6 bases and the J gene lost 2 bases, with 13 bases spanning the gap.

The V and J genes are TRBV28 and TRBJ1-2, with a tentative D call TRBD1 (6 bases). The CDR3 runs 14 residues. V dropped 3 bases and J dropped 1 base, with 9 bases sitting between them. Looked up from germline, CDR1 is MDHEN and CDR2 is SYDVKM. CDR3 region: CASSLGGSNYGYTF. For the CDR3, the DNA is TGTGCCAGCAGTTTGGGGGGCAGTAACTATGGCTACACCTTC.

The gene calls are TRBV20-1 and TRBJ1-3; D gene ambiguous. Between the trimmed V and J ends, which lost 1 base and 0 bases, there was a span of 4 bases. The CDR3 is made up of 13 amino acids. The germline V gene encodes CDR1 DFQATT and CDR2 SNEGSKA (reference sequence). DNA of the CDR3: TGCAGTGCTAGAGTCAGCTCTGGAAACACCATATATTTT. Amino acids: CSARVSSGNTIYF.

CDR3: CASSVPRGAQYF. The CDR3 coding sequence is TGTGCCAGCAGCGTCCCTAGGGGTGCGCAGTATTTT. This chain connects TRBV7-2 to TRBJ2-3, with TRBD1 as a possible D gene (5 bases). The CDR3 extends over 12 amino acids. Germline V gene data show CDR1 as SGHTA and CDR2 as FQGNSA. Between the trimmed V and J ends, which lost 5 bases and 10 bases, there was a span of 13 bases.

On this clonotype itself: The junction does not match germline at one end; this may be a read error. The rearrangement links TRBV7-7 to TRBJ2-1; tentatively, D is TRBD2 (6 bases). The germline V gene has CDR1 SSHAT and CDR2 FNYEAQ (reference sequence). The CDR3 length is 16 residues. CDR3 in amino acids: CASSPGRLVGRNEQFF. The CDR3 DNA reads TGTGCTAGCAGCCCGGGGAGGCTAGTTGGGAGAAATGAGCAGTTCTTC. The full variable domain, with the rest looked up from reference TRBV7-7 and TRBJ2-1, is GAGVSQSPRYKVTKRGQDVTLRCDPISSHATLYWYQQALGQGPEFLTYFNYEAQPDKSGLPSDRFSAERPEGSISTLTIQRTEQRDSAMYRCASSPGRLVGRNEQFFGPGTRLTVL.

The chain combines TRBV24-1 with TRBJ2-2, with D unresolved. The CDR3 has 15 amino acids. Trimming took 2 bases from V and 5 from J, leaving 11 bases between them. Germline loops: CDR1 KGHDR, CDR2 SFDVKD. In DNA form, the CDR3 reads TGTGCCACCAGTGATTCTGGGGATACGACCGGGGAGCTGTTTTTT. This gives the protein CATSDSGDTTGELFF.

This clonotype was detected only once. The rearrangement uses TRBV11-2 and TRBJ2-2; weak D call: TRBD2 (6 bases). CDR3 length: 15 residues. The ends were cut back, 3 bases at V and 0 bases at J, with 8 bases in the middle. Germline lookup yields CDR1 SGHAT and CDR2 FQNNGV. The DNA of the CDR3 is TGTGCCAGCAGCTTCGGGAGACCGAACACCGGGGAGCTGTTTTTT. Its protein is CASSFGRPNTGELFF.

The chain links TRBV3-1 to TRBJ1-4; D is uncertain. This CDR3 comprises 17 residues. Per germline, CDR1 LGHDT and CDR2 YNNKEL (reference sequence). Trimming took off 0 bases at V and 3 bases at J, with 14 bases between the two ends. The CDR3 spells CASSQDYRTDANEKLFF. CDR3 DNA: TGTGCCAGCAGCCAAGATTATCGCACAGATGCTAATGAAAAACTGTTTTTT. Full variable domain (rest looked up from reference TRBV3-1 and TRBJ1-4): DTAVSQTPKYLVTQMGNDKSIKCEQNLGHDTMYWYKQDSKKFLKIMFSYNNKELIINETVPNRFSPKSPDKAHLNLHINSLELGDSAVYFCASSQDYRTDANEKLFFGSGTQLSVL.

This clonotype was detected a few times. This chain links TRBV5-1 with TRBJ2-7, with a tentative D call TRBD2 (5 bases). Between the trimmed V and J ends, which lost 7 bases and 3 bases, there was a span of 14 bases. The germline gives CDR1 SGHRS, CDR2 YFSETQ. CDR3 length: 13 amino acids. For the CDR3, the DNA is TGCGCCAGCGGCGAGGGCGCTGACTACGAGCAGTACTTC. As protein: CASGEGADYEQYF.